There are many counts of the clone carrying this T cell receptor beta chain. This sample was included in a study of beta chain features in type 1 diabetes. Sequenced material consisted of expressed TCRB transcripts (all of the isolated RNA was reverse transcribed). Libraries were prepared by immunoSEQ multiplex PCR; TCRdb keeps only in-frame clonotypes and omits some of them. The sample consists of around 300,000 clones, 13% to 15% of them appearing once. V shed 4 bases and J shed 1 base, with 17 bases lying between them. The CDR3 has 17 residues. Germline V lookup: CDR1 SGHTA, CDR2 FQGNSA. This clonotype was obtained from a man in his thirties or forties in good health. The sequenced sample consisted of central memory CD4+ T cells from blood. V usage is TRBV7-2 and J usage is TRBJ2-1, with D possibly being TRBD2 (6 bases). CDR3 nucleotide sequence: TGTGCCAGCAGCTCTCATACAGCGGGCCGTTCCTACAATGAGCAGTTCTTC. It specifies CASSSHTAGRSYNEQFF. The full variable domain, in which reference TRBV7-2 and TRBJ2-1 provide the parts outside the CDR3, is GAGVSQSPSNKVTEKGKDVELRCDPISGHTALYWYRQSLGQGLEFLIYFQGNSAPDKSGLPSDRFSAERTGGSVSTLTIQRTQQEDSAVYLCASSSHTAGRSYNEQFFGPGTRLTVL.